This paragraph reports one T cell receptor (beta chain). Original data processing: Quantification of nucleated cells was approximated via reference gene primer amplification. This table comes from immunoSEQ multiplex PCR, and its TCRdb copy is limited to in-frame clones, with some not included. The D gene and trimming were derived from the DNA, and the V and J assignments and clone size from that table. The sample comprises around 25,000 clones, roughly 90% of which are singletons, and approximately 16% rests with the top ten. This specimen comes from a study of blood T cell repertoires in COVID-19. At the level of the study: Samples came from the United States, Italy and Spain, spanning acute and convalescent COVID-19. T cells, B-cell-depleted T cells, or PBMCs provided the cDNA or gDNA that served as material.

V dropped 5 bases and J dropped 3 bases, with 8 bases sitting between them. CDR1 is SGHTA and CDR2 is FQGTGA in the germline V gene. The CDR3 spans 14 residues. This clonotype was obtained from a human donor with active COVID-19. The donor label of this sample is uncertain. The chain employs TRBV7-3 and TRBJ2-6; the D is unclear. The sequencing input was peripheral blood. CDR3 nucleotides: TGTGCCAGCAGCCCTGAGTATGGGGCCAACGTCCTGACTTTC. Translated: CASSPEYGANVLTF.